A single sample is the source of the 5 T cell receptor beta chains below, sequenced in a study of blood T cell repertoires in COVID-19. This table comes from immunoSEQ multiplex PCR, and its TCRdb copy is limited to in-frame clones, with some not included. This table has 210,000 or so clones, about 85% appearing once. Sequencing was carried out using PBMCs or T cells enriched from blood (not recorded which). The origin of the receptors is a man younger than 40 who had recovered from COVID-19.

This chain connects TRBV11-2 to TRBJ2-7, with 9 nucleotides matching TRBD2. V gave up 5 bases and J gave up 1 base; unmatched junction bases: 6. The CDR3 consists of 15 residues. The germline CDR1 and CDR2 sequences are SGHAT and FQNNGV. CDR3 loop: CASSPAGGRSYEQYF. CDR3 nucleotide sequence: TGTGCCAGCAGCCCAGCGGGAGGACGGTCCTACGAGCAGTACTTC.

The chain has TRBV5-1 and TRBJ1-3; D unclear. This CDR3 comprises 16 residues. Germline V lookup: CDR1 SGHRS, CDR2 YFSETQ. V dropped 0 bases and J dropped 0 bases, with 10 bases sitting between them. The CDR3 spells CASSLGSGISGNTIYF. The CDR3 DNA follows: TGCGCCAGCAGCTTGGGAAGCGGGATCTCTGGAAACACCATATATTTT.

The chain employs TRBV19 and TRBJ1-5; maybe TRBD1 (5 bases). The CDR3 is 16 amino acids. V was clipped by 0 bases and J by 2 bases, with 11 bases between them. CDR1 is LNHDA, CDR2 SQIVND, per germline (reference sequence). CDR3 DNA sequence: TGTGCCAGTAGTATAGAGCCAGGGAGGCGCAATCAGCCCCAGCATTTT. Translated: CASSIEPGRRNQPQHF. The entire variable domain, with the rest obtained from reference TRBV19 and TRBJ1-5, is as follows: DGGITQSPKYLFRKEGQNVTLSCEQNLNHDAMYWYRQDPGQGLRLIYYSQIVNDFQKGDIAEGYSVSREKKESFPLTVTSAQKNPTAFYLCASSIEPGRRNQPQHFGDGTRLSIL.

The V and J genes are TRBV2 and TRBJ2-2, with TRBD2 as a possible D gene (6 bases). From germline, CDR1 is SNHLY and CDR2 FYNNEI. V lost 8 bases and J 6 bases, leaving 16 bases between the germline ends. The CDR3 extends over 14 amino acids. The CDR3 sequence is CASFDREFAGELFF. In DNA, the CDR3 is TGTGCCAGCTTTGATCGGGAGTTCGCCGGGGAGCTGTTTTTT.

V and J are TRBV28 and TRBJ2-1, with 9 nucleotides matching TRBD2. CDR1 is MDHEN, CDR2 SYDVKM, per germline. V lost 5 bases to trimming and J lost 5 bases; unmatched junction nucleotides: 16. The CDR3 runs to 18 residues. CDR3 sequence reads: CASSPLTSGSRNHNEQFF. The CDR3 region has the DNA TGTGCCAGCAGTCCATTGACTAGCGGTTCACGCAACCACAATGAGCAGTTCTTC.